This T cell receptor beta chain is from a study of human T cells and chemical hapten exposure (dated by TCRdb to about 2021). A note on the overall study: For sensitization, 2% DPC in acetone was applied to a 2 cm by 2 cm area of upper inner arm skin. Peripheral blood TCR repertoire changes were tracked in vivo in alopecia patients during primary and secondary sensitization to the hapten diphenylcyclopropenone (DPC). Throughout the roughly 25-week study period, patients were also given weekly therapeutic DPC doses on the scalp. The patient cohort, mostly female, included alopecia areata with under or over 50% scalp involvement, alopecia totalis and alopecia universalis. Some 29 alopecia patients gave blood for TCR sequencing at one to four time points (pre-sensitization, 2, 6 and 24 weeks). Blood samples were taken from patients before sensitization (week 0) and at 2, 6 and about 24 weeks after DPC sensitization. Patch testing was performed on the upper back with Finn chambers containing 0.01% DPC, and the patch tests were scored after 6 days according to International Contact Dermatitis Research Group standards. Libraries were combined into a pool for sequencing, and differences in TCR yield between samples came mainly from small differences in library volumes within the pool. Paper-wide results and their limitations: Repeated subsampling changed both the strength of the expansion versus patch-test correlation and the threshold at which that correlation became significant. No change with DPC sensitization was found in the number of TCRs above 1 in 1000 frequency, and no evidence of global repertoire structure alterations was found. Because all patients had alopecia, a presumed autoimmune disease, the immune response of the patients might differ from that of healthy individuals. Compared with pre-sensitization or healthy control sets, expanded TCRs formed significantly more large CDR3 similarity clusters, which is consistent with antigen-driven responses. A positive correlation was found between the number of PT1 expanded TCRs and patch test score, with significance reached at thresholds 8, 16 and 32 but not 4.

The CDR3 measures 12 amino acids from cysteine to phenylalanine. Only the CDR3 part of the read is kept: 36 bases, read in frame from the first base. The germline ends are 15 bases apart after V is trimmed by 3 bases and J by 10 bases. CDR1 and CDR2, per the germline V gene, are SQVTM and ANQGSEA. The library was made by RACE. TCRdb shows the sequencer as NextSeq 500. During library preparation, unique molecular identifiers were attached to individual cDNA molecules so that TCRs could be counted quantitatively and reproducibly. Each blood RNA sample was used to sequence both TCR alpha and TCR beta chains. The original pipeline was this. Samples had a median of about 96,000 TCRs, with a range from about 23,224 to 750,000. V, J and CDR3 annotation of the TCR reads was performed with the Decombinator software suite. To make PS versus PT1 abundance plots, every sample was subsampled to the same number of TCRs (28,000). Expanded TCRs were defined as absent before sensitization and observed at least eight times at the 2-week time point. TCRdb trimmed public reads at Q25 via fastp, called clones via MiXCR and kept in-frame beta chains. One record per CDR3 amino acid sequence lists the most common genes and DNA. Here the V and J calls rest on TCRdb's processing, not on the authors' analysis. The sample profile shows approximately 80,000 distinct CDR3 sequences; about 6.8% of them were found once. The ten largest clones represent around 1.5% of the sample.

Explained via the paper, the time point label denotes: patch test 1, 2 weeks after DPC sensitization. This sample's treatment or condition label indicates: therapeutic diphenylcyclopropenone sensitization with weekly scalp DPC. At each patch-test visit, blood was drawn before the patch test was applied. Patients were considered eligible if aged 18 to 70, diagnosed with alopecia and deemed suitable for DPC therapy, and patients were excluded if pregnant. Total RNA was isolated from unfractionated whole blood collected in Tempus Blood RNA tubes. Regarding this clonotype: The target of this receptor is not known. Base quality data are lacking; no much larger clone is found one base away.

The TCR comes from a woman aged 30 to 39 with alopecia areata. Some clones in this sample may be carry-over from other donors' samples. The sequences come from whole blood, collected in connection with sensitization to the hapten diphenylcyclopropenone (DPC). The V and J genes are TRBV29-1 and TRBJ2-5, with no confident D gene call. The nucleotide sequence is given as TGCAGCGTTGATGGGCAGAACGAAGACCAGTACTTC. Its product reads: CSVDGQNEDQYF.